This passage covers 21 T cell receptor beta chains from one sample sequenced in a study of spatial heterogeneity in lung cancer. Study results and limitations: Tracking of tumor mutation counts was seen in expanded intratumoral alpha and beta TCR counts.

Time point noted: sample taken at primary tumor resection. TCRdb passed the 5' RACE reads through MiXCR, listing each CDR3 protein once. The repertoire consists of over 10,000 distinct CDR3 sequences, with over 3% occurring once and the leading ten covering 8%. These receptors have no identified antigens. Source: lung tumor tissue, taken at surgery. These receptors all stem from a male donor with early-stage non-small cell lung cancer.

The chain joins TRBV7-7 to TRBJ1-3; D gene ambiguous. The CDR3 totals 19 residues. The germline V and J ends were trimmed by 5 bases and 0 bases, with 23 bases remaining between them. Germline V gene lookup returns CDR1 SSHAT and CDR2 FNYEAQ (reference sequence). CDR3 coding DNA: TGTGCCAGCAGCCCACGGACTGAGATTCTTTCGTGCTCTGGAAACACCATATATTTT. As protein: CASSPRTEILSCSGNTIYF.

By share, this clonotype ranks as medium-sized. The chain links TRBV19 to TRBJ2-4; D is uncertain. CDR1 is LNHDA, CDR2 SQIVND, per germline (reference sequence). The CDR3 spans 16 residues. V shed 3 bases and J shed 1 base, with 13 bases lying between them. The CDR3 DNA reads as TGTGCCAGTAGTATTGGAGTCGGTGGGGCCAAAAACATTCAGTACTTC. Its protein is CASSIGVGGAKNIQYF.

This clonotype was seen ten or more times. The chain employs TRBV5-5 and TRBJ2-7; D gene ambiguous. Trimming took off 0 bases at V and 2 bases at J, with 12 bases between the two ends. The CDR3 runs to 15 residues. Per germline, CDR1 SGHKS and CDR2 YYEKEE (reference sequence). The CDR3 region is CASSLEPVKTYEQYV. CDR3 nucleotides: TGTGCCAGCAGCTTGGAGCCAGTGAAGACCTACGAGCAGTACGTC.

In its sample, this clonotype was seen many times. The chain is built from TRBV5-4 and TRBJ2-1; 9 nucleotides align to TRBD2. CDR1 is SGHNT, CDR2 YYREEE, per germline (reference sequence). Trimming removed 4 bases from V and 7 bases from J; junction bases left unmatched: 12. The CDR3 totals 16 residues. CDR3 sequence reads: CASSGGPGLAWNEQFF. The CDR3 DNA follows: TGTGCCAGCAGCGGGGGGCCGGGACTAGCTTGGAATGAGCAGTTCTTC.

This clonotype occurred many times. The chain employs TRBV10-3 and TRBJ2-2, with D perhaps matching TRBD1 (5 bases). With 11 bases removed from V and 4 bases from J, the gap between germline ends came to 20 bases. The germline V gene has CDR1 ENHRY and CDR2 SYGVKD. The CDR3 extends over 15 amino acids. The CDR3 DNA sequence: TGTGCCGTACGGCAGGGCAGAGCAACCACCGGGGAGCTGTTTTTT. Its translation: CAVRQGRATTGELFF.

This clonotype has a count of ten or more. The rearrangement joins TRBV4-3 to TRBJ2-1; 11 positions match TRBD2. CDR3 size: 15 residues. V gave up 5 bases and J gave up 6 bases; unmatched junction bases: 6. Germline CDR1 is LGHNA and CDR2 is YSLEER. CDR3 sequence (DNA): TGCGCCAGCAGCACCGGGACTAGCGGATTCAATGAGCAGTTCTTC. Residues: CASSTGTSGFNEQFF.

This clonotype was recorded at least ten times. The CDR3 loop reads CSVNTGGGEKLFF. The CDR3 bases are TGCAGCGTCAATACAGGGGGCGGTGAAAAACTGTTTTTT. The genes are TRBV29-1 and TRBJ1-4; 9 bases agree with TRBD1. Germline CDR1 reads SQVTM; CDR2 reads ANQGSEA. CDR3 length: 13 residues. The V and J ends lost 6 bases and 7 bases, in that order; junction bases with no gene match: 6. Together with reference TRBV29-1 and TRBJ1-4, the CDR3 gives the full variable domain: SAVISQKPSRDICQRGTSLTIQCQVDSQVTMMFWYRQQPGQSLTLIATANQGSEATYESGFVIDKFPISRPNLTFSTLTVSNMSPEDSSIYLCSVNTGGGEKLFFGSGTQLSVL.

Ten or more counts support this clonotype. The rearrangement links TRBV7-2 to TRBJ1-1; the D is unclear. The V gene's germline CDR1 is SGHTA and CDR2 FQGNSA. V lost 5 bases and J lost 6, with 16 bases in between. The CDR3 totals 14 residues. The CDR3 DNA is TGTGCCAGCAGCGGCGAGGCCGAGTCTTCTGAAGCTTTCTTT. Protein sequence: CASSGEAESSEAFF.

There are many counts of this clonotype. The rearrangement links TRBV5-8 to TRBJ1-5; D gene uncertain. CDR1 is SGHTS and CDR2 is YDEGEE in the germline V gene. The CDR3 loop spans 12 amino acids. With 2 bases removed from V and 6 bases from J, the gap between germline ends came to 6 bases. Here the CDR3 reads CASSFSGQPQHF. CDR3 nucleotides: TGTGCCAGCAGCTTCTCCGGTCAGCCCCAGCATTTT.

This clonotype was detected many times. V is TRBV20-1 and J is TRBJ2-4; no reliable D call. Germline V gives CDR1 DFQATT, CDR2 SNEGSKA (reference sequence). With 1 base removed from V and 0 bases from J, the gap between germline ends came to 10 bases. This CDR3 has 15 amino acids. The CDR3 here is CSARVRGLAKNIQYF. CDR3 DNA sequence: TGCAGTGCTAGAGTAAGAGGCCTAGCCAAAAACATTCAGTACTTC.

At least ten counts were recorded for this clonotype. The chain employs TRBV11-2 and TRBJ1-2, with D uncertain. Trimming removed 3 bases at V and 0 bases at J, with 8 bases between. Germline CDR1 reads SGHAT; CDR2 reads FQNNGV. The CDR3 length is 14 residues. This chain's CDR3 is CASSLINSNYGYTF. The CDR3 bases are TGTGCCAGCAGCTTGATAAATTCTAACTATGGCTACACCTTC.

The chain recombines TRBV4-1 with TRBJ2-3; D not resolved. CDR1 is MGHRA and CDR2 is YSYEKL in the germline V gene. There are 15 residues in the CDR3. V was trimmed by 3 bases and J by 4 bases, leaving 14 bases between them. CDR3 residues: CASSHPPPCADTQYF. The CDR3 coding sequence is TGCGCCAGCAGCCACCCACCTCCCTGCGCAGATACGCAGTATTTT.

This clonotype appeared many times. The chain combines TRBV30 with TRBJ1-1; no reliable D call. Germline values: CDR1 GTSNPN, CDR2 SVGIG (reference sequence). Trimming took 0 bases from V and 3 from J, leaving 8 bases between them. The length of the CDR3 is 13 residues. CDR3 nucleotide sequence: TGTGCCTGGAGTGTACTGGTGGACACTGAAGCTTTCTTT. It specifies CAWSVLVDTEAFF.

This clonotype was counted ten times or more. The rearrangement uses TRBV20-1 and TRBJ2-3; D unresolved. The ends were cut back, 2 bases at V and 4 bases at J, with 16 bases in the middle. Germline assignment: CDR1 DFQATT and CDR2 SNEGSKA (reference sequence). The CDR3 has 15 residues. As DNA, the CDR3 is TGCAGTGCTAGATATTCGGGTACACAATCAGATACGCAGTATTTT. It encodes CSARYSGTQSDTQYF.

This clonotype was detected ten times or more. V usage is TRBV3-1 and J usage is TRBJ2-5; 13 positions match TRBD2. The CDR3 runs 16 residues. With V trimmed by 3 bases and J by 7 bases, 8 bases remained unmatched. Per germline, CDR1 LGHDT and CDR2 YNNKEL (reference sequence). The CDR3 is CASSQIGTSGARTQYF. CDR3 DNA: TGTGCCAGCAGCCAGATCGGGACTAGCGGGGCCCGGACCCAGTACTTC.

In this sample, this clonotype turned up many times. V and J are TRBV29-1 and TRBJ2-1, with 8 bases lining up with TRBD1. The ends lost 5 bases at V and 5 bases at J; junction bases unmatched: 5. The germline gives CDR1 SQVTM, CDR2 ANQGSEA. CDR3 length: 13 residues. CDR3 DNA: TGCAGCGTTATACAGGGGGTTAACAATGAGCAGTTCTTC. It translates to CSVIQGVNNEQFF.

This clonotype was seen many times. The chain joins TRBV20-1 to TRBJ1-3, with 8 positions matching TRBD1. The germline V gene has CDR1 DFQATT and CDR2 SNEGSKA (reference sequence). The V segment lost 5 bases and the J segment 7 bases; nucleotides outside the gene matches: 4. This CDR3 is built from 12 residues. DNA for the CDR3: TGCAGTGCTCTGGACAGGGTGAACACCATATATTTT. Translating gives CSALDRVNTIYF.

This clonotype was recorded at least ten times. DNA of the CDR3: TGCAGTGCTGGAACAGGTACAGAAGAGACCCAGTACTTC. This translates into CSAGTGTEETQYF. The chain links TRBV20-1 to TRBJ2-5, with TRBD1 as a possible D gene (5 bases). Per germline, CDR1 DFQATT and CDR2 SNEGSKA (reference sequence). The germline V and J ends were trimmed by 5 bases and 3 bases, with 13 bases remaining between them. The CDR3 sequence is 13 residues long.

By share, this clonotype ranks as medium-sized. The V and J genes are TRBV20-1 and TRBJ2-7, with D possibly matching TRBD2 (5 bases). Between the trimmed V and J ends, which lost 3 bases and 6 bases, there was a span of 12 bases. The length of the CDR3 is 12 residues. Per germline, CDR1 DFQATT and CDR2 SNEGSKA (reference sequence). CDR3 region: CSARTSGSEQYF. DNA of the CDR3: TGCAGTGCTAGGACATCGGGATCCGAGCAGTACTTC.

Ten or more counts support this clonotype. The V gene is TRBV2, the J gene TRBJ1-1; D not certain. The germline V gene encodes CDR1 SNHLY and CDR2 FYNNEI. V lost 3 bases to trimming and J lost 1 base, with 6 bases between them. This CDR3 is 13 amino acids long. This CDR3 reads CASSESANTEAFF. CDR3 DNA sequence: TGTGCCAGCAGTGAGTCAGCGAACACTGAAGCTTTCTTT. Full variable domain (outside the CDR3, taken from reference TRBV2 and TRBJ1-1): EPEVTQTPSHQVTQMGQEVILRCVPISNHLYFYWYRQILGQKVEFLVSFYNNEISEKSEIFDDQFSVERPDGSNFTLKIRSTKLEDSAMYFCASSESANTEAFFGQGTRLTVV.

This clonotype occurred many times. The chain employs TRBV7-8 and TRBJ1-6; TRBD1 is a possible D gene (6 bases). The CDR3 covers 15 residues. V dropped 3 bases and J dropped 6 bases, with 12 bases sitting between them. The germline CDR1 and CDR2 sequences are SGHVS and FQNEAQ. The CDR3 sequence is CASSFETGLNSPLHF. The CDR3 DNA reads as TGTGCCAGCAGCTTTGAAACAGGGCTTAATTCACCCCTCCACTTT.